This TCR beta chain was captured by sequencing in a study of blood T cell repertoires in COVID-19. Unmatched junction bases numbered 3, after V lost 3 bases and J lost 4 bases. The V gene's germline CDR1 is SGDLS and CDR2 YYNGEE. The CDR3 spans 13 residues. Under the authors' procedure: By means of reference gene primer amplification, nucleated cell counts were estimated. The repertoire was sequenced with immunoSEQ multiplex PCR; TCRdb's copy has only in-frame clones and lacks some. V and J calls and clone size are copied from that table; D and trimming were computed from the DNA. The sample lists a few hundred thousand clones, approximately 79% occurring once.

What was sequenced was PBMCs or T cells enriched from blood (not recorded which). This receptor was taken from a man aged 30-40 years with acute COVID-19. The V call is TRBV9, the J call TRBJ2-5; 7 positions match TRBD2. In nucleotides, the CDR3 is TGTGCCAGCAGCGGCTCGGGGGGAGAGACCCAGTACTTC. As protein: CASSGSGGETQYF. The whole variable domain, remainder taken from reference TRBV9 and TRBJ2-5, is DSGVTQTPKHLITATGQRVTLRCSPRSGDLSVYWYQQSLDQGLQFLIQYYNGEERAKGNILERFSAQQFPDLHSELNLSSLELGDSALYFCASSGSGGETQYFGPGTRLLVL.